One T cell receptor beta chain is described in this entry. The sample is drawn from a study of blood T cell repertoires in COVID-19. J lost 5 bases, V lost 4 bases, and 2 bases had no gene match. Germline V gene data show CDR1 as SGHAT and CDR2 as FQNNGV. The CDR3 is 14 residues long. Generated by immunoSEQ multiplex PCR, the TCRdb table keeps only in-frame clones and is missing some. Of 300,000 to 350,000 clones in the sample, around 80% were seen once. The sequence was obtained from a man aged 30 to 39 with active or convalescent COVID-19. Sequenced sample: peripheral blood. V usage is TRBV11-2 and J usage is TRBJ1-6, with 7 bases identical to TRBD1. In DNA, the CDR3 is TGTGCCAGCAGCTCCGGACAGGATAATTCACCCCTCCACTTT. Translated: CASSSGQDNSPLHF.